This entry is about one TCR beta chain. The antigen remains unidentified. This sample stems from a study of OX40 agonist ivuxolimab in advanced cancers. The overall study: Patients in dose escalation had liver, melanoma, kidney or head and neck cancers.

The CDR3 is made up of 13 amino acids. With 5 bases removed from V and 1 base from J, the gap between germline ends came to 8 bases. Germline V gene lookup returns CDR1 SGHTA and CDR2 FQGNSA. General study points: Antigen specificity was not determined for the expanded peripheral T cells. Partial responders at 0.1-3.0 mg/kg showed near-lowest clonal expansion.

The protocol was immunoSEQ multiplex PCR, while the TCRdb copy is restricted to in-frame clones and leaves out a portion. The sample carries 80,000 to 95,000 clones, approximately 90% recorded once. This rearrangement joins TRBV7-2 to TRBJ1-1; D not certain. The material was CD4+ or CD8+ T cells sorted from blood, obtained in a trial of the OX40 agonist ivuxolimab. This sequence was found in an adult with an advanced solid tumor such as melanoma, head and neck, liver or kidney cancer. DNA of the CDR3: TGTGCCAGCAGCGCCCAGAAGAACACTGAAGCTTTCTTT. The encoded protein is CASSAQKNTEAFF.